These 8 T cell receptor beta chains came from one sample sequenced in a study of blood T cell repertoires in COVID-19. The repertoire was sequenced with immunoSEQ multiplex PCR; TCRdb's copy has only in-frame clones and lacks some. The sample records fewer than 300,000 clones, less than 85% being singletons. Sample: peripheral blood. These receptors came from a woman younger than 30 with acute or convalescent COVID-19.

This chain uses TRBV20-1 with TRBJ2-3; a weak D match, TRBD2 (7 bases). The CDR3 sequence is 16 residues long. V lost 3 bases, J lost 0 bases, and 16 bases lay in between. Germline-derived CDR1 and CDR2 are DFQATT and SNEGSKA (reference sequence). CDR3 region: CSASNRGAASTDTQYF. In DNA, the CDR3 is TGCAGTGCTAGTAATCGGGGGGCGGCTAGCACAGATACGCAGTATTTT.

The chain recombines TRBV5-4 with TRBJ1-4; 9 nucleotides match TRBD1. The CDR3 extends over 14 amino acids. CDR1 is SGHNT, CDR2 YYREEE, per germline (reference sequence). V lost 4 bases to trimming and J lost 7 bases; unmatched junction nucleotides: 5. CDR3 bases: TGTGCCAGCAGCCAACAGGGGGCTGTTGAAAAACTGTTTTTT. Translating it yields CASSQQGAVEKLFF.

This rearrangement joins TRBV7-2 to TRBJ2-1, with TRBD2 matching over 12 bases. Per germline, CDR1 SGHTA and CDR2 FQGNSA. The CDR3 spans 16 residues. Trimming at V came to 2 bases and at J to 10 bases, leaving 9 bases not matched to a gene. The CDR3, as DNA: TGTGCCAGCAGCTTAAGTATACTAGCGGGAGGTAAGGAGCAGTTCTTC. It is translated as CASSLSILAGGKEQFF. Combining the CDR3 with reference TRBV7-2 and TRBJ2-1 gives the whole variable domain GAGVSQSPSNKVTEKGKDVELRCDPISGHTALYWYRQSLGQGLEFLIYFQGNSAPDKSGLPSDRFSAERTGGSVSTLTIQRTQQEDSAVYLCASSLSILAGGKEQFFGPGTRLTVL.

This chain connects TRBV6-1 to TRBJ2-1, with 10 bases aligning to TRBD2. With 1 base clipped from V and 4 bases from J, the junction kept 7 bases outside the gene matches. This CDR3 contains 17 residues. CDR1 and CDR2 (germline): MNHNS, SASEGT. The CDR3 protein is CASSEGVGLATYNEQFF. In DNA, the CDR3 is TGTGCCAGCAGTGAAGGTGTGGGACTAGCGACTTACAATGAGCAGTTCTTC.

The J gene is TRBJ1-3, the V gene TRBV5-8, with 9 nucleotides matching TRBD1. CDR1 and CDR2 (germline): SGHTS, YDEGEE. The CDR3 spans 18 residues. V dropped 0 bases and J dropped 0; count of bases not matched to a gene: 7. The CDR3 is CASSLVGTGKRSGNTIYF. DNA for the CDR3: TGTGCCAGCAGCTTGGTGGGGACAGGGAAACGCTCTGGAAACACCATATATTTT.

The CDR3 region has the DNA TGTGCCTGGAGTGTACAGGGTTCCGATGCGAGCGAGCAGTACTTC. Residues: CAWSVQGSDASEQYF. The V gene is TRBV30, the J gene TRBJ2-7; perhaps TRBD1 as D (6 bases). The CDR3 has 15 residues. The germline V and J ends were trimmed by 0 bases and 6 bases, with 18 bases remaining between them. The germline gives CDR1 GTSNPN, CDR2 SVGIG (reference sequence). Supplemented by reference TRBV30 and TRBJ2-7, the full variable domain reads SQTIHQWPATLVQPVGSPLSLECTVEGTSNPNLYWYRQAAGRGLQLLFYSVGIGQISSEVPQNLSASRPQDRQFILSSKKLLLSDSGFYLCAWSVQGSDASEQYFGPGTRLTVT.

This clone was detected a few times. V gene TRBV24-1 combines with J gene TRBJ1-5, with D hard to call. Germline V gene lookup returns CDR1 KGHDR and CDR2 SFDVKD. The CDR3 runs to 13 residues. Deletions cut 5 bases from V and 4 bases from J, with 8 bases between. CDR3 DNA: TGTGCCACCAGTGCGTACGGGAATCAGCCCCAGCATTTT. Amino acids: CATSAYGNQPQHF.

The chain has TRBV5-1 and TRBJ2-2, with 10 bases matching TRBD2. This CDR3 is 15 amino acids long. With V trimmed by 4 bases and J by 1 base, 1 base remained unmatched. Germline-derived CDR1 and CDR2 are SGHRS and YFSETQ. This CDR3 reads CASSRTSGNTGELFF. The CDR3 bases are TGCGCCAGCAGCAGGACTAGCGGGAACACCGGGGAGCTGTTTTTT.